Presented here are 3 T cell receptor beta chains from one specimen sequenced in a study of identical twins. TCRdb re-called the 5' RACE reads with MiXCR, one entry per CDR3 protein. Of 200,000 to 300,000 distinct CDR3 sequences in the sample, 6% to 8.5% were seen once. These same data were also listed under a study on yellow fever vaccine responses in identical twins.

Sequencing used CD8+ T cells sorted from blood. The receptors were gathered from a woman younger than 35 in good health.

This clonotype turned up a few times. The chain couples TRBV7-9 to TRBJ2-7, with D maybe TRBD1 (6 bases). Germline V gives CDR1 SEHNR, CDR2 FQNEAQ (reference sequence). This CDR3 has 14 residues. Trimming pared 4 bases from V and 3 bases from J, leaving 13 bases between. This CDR3 reads CASSSPGDSYEQYF. The CDR3 DNA follows: TGTGCCAGCAGCTCCCCAGGGGATAGCTACGAGCAGTACTTC.

This clonotype was recorded many times. The chain joins TRBV24-1 to TRBJ2-2, with no clear D. With 1 base removed from V and 5 bases from J, the gap between germline ends came to 10 bases. The CDR3 extends over 15 amino acids. Germline lookup yields CDR1 KGHDR and CDR2 SFDVKD. The CDR3 region is CATSDFPGSTGELFF. As DNA, the CDR3 is TGTGCCACCAGTGATTTTCCAGGTTCAACCGGGGAGCTGTTTTTT.

The sample holds many counts of this clonotype. The chain recombines TRBV7-9 with TRBJ2-1; a possible D gene is TRBD2 (5 bases). The CDR3 is 13 amino acids. V dropped 5 bases and J dropped 7 bases, with 12 bases sitting between them. Germline loops: CDR1 SEHNR, CDR2 FQNEAQ (reference sequence). The CDR3 protein is CASSPPEVNEQFF. The CDR3 nucleotides read TGTGCCAGCAGCCCACCGGAGGTAAATGAGCAGTTCTTC.